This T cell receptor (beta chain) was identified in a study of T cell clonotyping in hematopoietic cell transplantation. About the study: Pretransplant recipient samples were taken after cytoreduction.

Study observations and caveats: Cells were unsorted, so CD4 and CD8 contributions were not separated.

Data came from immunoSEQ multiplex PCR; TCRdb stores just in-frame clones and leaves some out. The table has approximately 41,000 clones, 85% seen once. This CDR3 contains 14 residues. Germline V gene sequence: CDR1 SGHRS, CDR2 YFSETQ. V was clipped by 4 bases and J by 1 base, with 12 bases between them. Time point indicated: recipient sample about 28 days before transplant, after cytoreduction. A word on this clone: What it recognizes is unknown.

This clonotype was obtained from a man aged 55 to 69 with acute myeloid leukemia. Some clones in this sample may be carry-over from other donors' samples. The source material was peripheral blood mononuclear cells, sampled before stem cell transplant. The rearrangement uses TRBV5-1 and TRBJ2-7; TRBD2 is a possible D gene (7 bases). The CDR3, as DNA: TGCGCCAGCAGCGGGGGCGGGGGTTCCTACGAGCAGTACTTC. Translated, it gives CASSGGGGSYEQYF.